The TCR beta chain under discussion was sequenced for a study of cytomegalovirus exposure and HLA in healthy donors. Study-level findings and limits: Some V segments, including TRBV6-2 and TRBV6-3, were excluded as indistinguishable. Later analysis showed most CMV-associated TCR beta chains appearing HLA-restricted.

PCR was performed using 60 Vbeta and 13 Jbeta primers. Profiling relied on immunoSEQ multiplex PCR, and the TCRdb table lists in-frame clones only, not all of them. The sample yields 100,000 to 150,000 clones, over 60% seen once. This clone was counted between two and nine times. As yet, its antigen is unknown. This CDR3 is 19 amino acids long. Germline assignment: CDR1 LNHDA and CDR2 SQIVND (reference sequence). V lost 3 bases to trimming and J lost 9 bases; unmatched junction nucleotides: 21. The material sequenced was PBMCs. This chain links TRBV19 with TRBJ2-2, with TRBD2 matching 8 bases. This TCR derives from a human donor in good health. The CDR3: CASSMGASSGSPSAWELFF. The CDR3 DNA is TGTGCCAGTAGTATGGGGGCGTCGAGCGGGAGCCCTTCTGCCTGGGAGCTGTTTTTT. The full variable domain, rest sourced from reference TRBV19 and TRBJ2-2, is DGGITQSPKYLFRKEGQNVTLSCEQNLNHDAMYWYRQDPGQGLRLIYYSQIVNDFQKGDIAEGYSVSREKKESFPLTVTSAQKNPTAFYLCASSMGASSGSPSAWELFFGEGSRLTVL.